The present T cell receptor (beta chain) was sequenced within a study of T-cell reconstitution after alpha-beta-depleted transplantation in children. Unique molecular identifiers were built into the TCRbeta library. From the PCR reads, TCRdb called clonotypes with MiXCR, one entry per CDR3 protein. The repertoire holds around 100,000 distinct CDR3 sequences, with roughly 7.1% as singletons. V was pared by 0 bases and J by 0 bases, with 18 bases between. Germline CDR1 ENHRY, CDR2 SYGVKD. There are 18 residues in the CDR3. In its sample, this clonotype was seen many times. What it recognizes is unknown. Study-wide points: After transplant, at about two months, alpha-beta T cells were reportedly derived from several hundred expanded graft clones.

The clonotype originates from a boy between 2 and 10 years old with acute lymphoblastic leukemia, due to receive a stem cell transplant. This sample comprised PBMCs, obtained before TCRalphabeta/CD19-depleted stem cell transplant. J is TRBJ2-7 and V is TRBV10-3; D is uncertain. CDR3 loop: CAISESTALPPSSYEQYF. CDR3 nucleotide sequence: TGTGCCATCAGTGAGTCGACGGCACTTCCACCCAGCTCCTACGAGCAGTACTTC.